One sample yielded the 22 T cell receptor beta chains listed below, sequenced in a study of blood T cell repertoires in COVID-19. Method: immunoSEQ multiplex PCR; TCRdb's copy keeps in-frame clones and lacks some. Of about 75,000 clones listed, about four fifths are singletons. The sample consisted of peripheral blood. The source of these receptors is an elderly woman with active or convalescent COVID-19.

The V and J genes are TRBV5-1 and TRBJ2-5; 8 nucleotides agree with TRBD2. Germline V gene sequence: CDR1 SGHRS, CDR2 YFSETQ. V lost 1 base, J lost 1 base, and 15 bases stayed unmatched. CDR3 length: 19 residues. In DNA, the CDR3 is TGCGCCAGCAGCTTGAAAGGAGGGAATAGCGGGGCTTCCCAAGAGACCCAGTACTTC. Translated: CASSLKGGNSGASQETQYF.

This clone was seen once. This rearrangement joins TRBV30 to TRBJ1-2; D gene unclear. The CDR3 runs to 12 residues. The V gene lost 8 bases and the J gene lost 9 bases, with 19 bases spanning the gap. Germline V CDR1 and CDR2: GTSNPN, SVGIG (reference sequence). The CDR3 bases are TGTGCCCACTCGCCCGGACTCCTTCGCTACACCTTC. Translating gives CAHSPGLLRYTF.

The chain joins TRBV5-6 to TRBJ1-2, with D maybe TRBD1 (5 bases). The CDR3 contains 13 residues. Germline V gene data show CDR1 as SGHDT and CDR2 as YYEEEE. V dropped 1 base and J dropped 8 bases, with 12 bases sitting between them. In DNA form, the CDR3 reads TGTGCCAGCAGCTTGTTCCCAGGGCAAGGCTACACCTTC. Its translation is CASSLFPGQGYTF.

The V call is TRBV6-6, the J call TRBJ1-6, with 8 bases fitting TRBD1. Germline V gene sequence: CDR1 MNHNY, CDR2 SVGAGI (reference sequence). CDR3 length: 17 amino acids. V lost 5 bases and J lost 9; bases outside the gene matches: 15. The CDR3 nucleotides are TGTGCCAGCAGTCAGGACAGGGAGTGGGGTGATGCTTCACCCCTCCACTTT. Protein product: CASSQDREWGDASPLHF.

This rearrangement joins TRBV7-7 to TRBJ2-2; D is perhaps TRBD1 (6 bases). CDR3 length: 18 amino acids. Germline V gene lookup returns CDR1 SSHAT and CDR2 FNYEAQ (reference sequence). The V and J ends lost 5 bases and 4 bases respectively, with 23 bases between them. CDR3 sequence reads: CASSPNGWDNLGTGELFF. Written as DNA, the CDR3 is TGTGCCAGCAGCCCGAATGGGTGGGACAACCTAGGCACCGGGGAGCTGTTTTTT.

This chain uses TRBV5-6 with TRBJ1-6; weak D call: TRBD1 (6 bases). Germline-derived CDR1 and CDR2 are SGHDT and YYEEEE. The CDR3 loop spans 15 amino acids. V shed 0 bases and J shed 10 bases, with 14 bases lying between them. The CDR3 region is CASSLEGQRRSPLHF. CDR3 DNA: TGTGCCAGCAGCTTGGAGGGACAAAGGAGGTCACCCCTCCACTTT.

In this sample, this clone turned up once. The rearrangement uses TRBV18 and TRBJ2-7; maybe TRBD1 (5 bases). The V gene's germline CDR1 is KGHSH and CDR2 LQKENI. V lost 5 bases, J lost 3 bases, and 23 bases lay in between. The length of the CDR3 is 17 residues. CDR3 bases: TGTGCCAGCTCAGAGATTAAAGCAGGGATGATAAACTACGAGCAGTACTTC. Translation gives CASSEIKAGMINYEQYF.

This sequence joins TRBV27 and TRBJ2-7, with 7 bases identical to TRBD2. The V and J ends lost 6 bases and 1 base, in that order; junction bases with no gene match: 15. This CDR3 has 17 amino acids. Germline V lookup: CDR1 MNHEY, CDR2 SMNVEV (reference sequence). CDR3 sequence reads: CASSNATRYGGSYEQYF. The DNA of the CDR3 is TGTGCCAGCAGCAACGCAACCAGATACGGGGGGTCCTACGAGCAGTACTTC.

This clone has only a few counts. This chain connects TRBV27 to TRBJ2-7; possibly TRBD2 for D (6 bases). The CDR3 is 15 amino acids. The V gene lost 0 bases and the J gene lost 1 base, with 10 bases spanning the gap. Germline CDR1 is MNHEY and CDR2 is SMNVEV (reference sequence). CDR3 coding DNA: TGTGCCAGCAGTTTATCGATTGGGGGGTCCTACGAGCAGTACTTC. Residues: CASSLSIGGSYEQYF.

The rearrangement joins TRBV7-9 to TRBJ1-1; maybe TRBD1 (6 bases). Trimming removed 1 base at V and 0 bases at J, with 18 bases between. Germline V gives CDR1 SEHNR, CDR2 FQNEAQ (reference sequence). This CDR3 is 18 amino acids long. Here the CDR3 reads CASSLVMVQGRMNTEAFF. CDR3 DNA: TGTGCCAGCAGCTTAGTGATGGTACAGGGACGAATGAACACTGAAGCTTTCTTT.

The chain combines TRBV19 with TRBJ2-7, with 7 bases matching TRBD1. V lost 5 bases and J lost 5; bases outside the gene matches: 3. CDR1 is LNHDA, CDR2 SQIVND, per germline (reference sequence). This CDR3 is built from 12 residues. This chain's CDR3 is CASSAGGNEQYF. Here the CDR3 DNA reads TGTGCCAGTAGTGCAGGGGGAAACGAGCAGTACTTC.

V is TRBV4-2 and J is TRBJ2-1, with TRBD1 as a possible D gene (6 bases). This CDR3 contains 13 residues. The germline V gene has CDR1 LGHNA and CDR2 YNFKEQ. V lost 4 bases and J lost 7, with 11 bases in between. In DNA, the CDR3 is TGTGCCAGCAGCCGCGGCAGGGGAAATGAGCAGTTCTTC. Its protein product is CASSRGRGNEQFF.

The V call is TRBV9, the J call TRBJ2-7; TRBD1 aligns across 7 bases. V lost 0 bases, J lost 2 bases, and 5 bases stayed unmatched. Germline V gene sequence: CDR1 SGDLS, CDR2 YYNGEE. This CDR3 has 15 amino acids. The CDR3 nucleotides read TGTGCCAGCAGCGTAGCGACAGGGAGAGCCTACGAGCAGTACTTC. Amino acid sequence: CASSVATGRAYEQYF.

The CDR3 DNA is TGTGCCAGCAGTTACTCGACTTCCGGATGGTCGAACACTGAAGCTTTCTTT. This translates into CASSYSTSGWSNTEAFF. V usage is TRBV6-2 or TRBV6-3 and J usage is TRBJ1-1; no clear D gene. CDR3 length: 17 amino acids. Between the trimmed V and J ends, which lost 0 bases and 1 base, there was a span of 15 bases. The germline CDR1 and CDR2 sequences are MNHEY and SVGEGT.

This clone has only one observation. The chain joins TRBV23-1 to TRBJ2-3; no definite D call. TRBV23-1 is sorted into the ORF group, with uncertain function. The V and J ends lost 0 bases and 9 bases respectively, with 10 bases between them. The CDR3 extends over 13 amino acids. This chain's CDR3 is CASSQSEQLTQYF. CDR3 nucleotide sequence: TGCGCCAGCAGTCAATCGGAGCAGCTCACGCAGTATTTT.

This chain links TRBV6-6 with TRBJ2-3; unclear D gene. Trimming removed 7 bases from V and 6 bases from J, with 11 bases in between. CDR1 is MNHNY and CDR2 is SVGAGI in the germline V gene (reference sequence). This CDR3 comprises 12 residues. The CDR3 DNA is TGTGCCAGCACCGATTTCGGGGATACGCAGTATTTT. Translation gives CASTDFGDTQYF.

A single count supports this clone. The chain couples TRBV5-4 to TRBJ2-1; D unresolved. The V end lost 3 bases, the J end lost 6 bases, and 10 bases lay between the germline ends. The CDR3 spans 13 residues. Germline CDR1 reads SGHNT; CDR2 reads YYREEE (reference sequence). The DNA of the CDR3 is TGTGCCAGCAGCTCCTCTCGGTTCAATGAGCAGTTCTTC. Translated, it gives CASSSSRFNEQFF.

The rearrangement links TRBV5-6 to TRBJ1-6; D gene uncertain. CDR3 length: 13 amino acids. The germline gives CDR1 SGHDT, CDR2 YYEEEE. The V end lost 4 bases, the J end lost 9 bases, and 11 bases lay between the germline ends. CDR3 in DNA: TGTGCCAGCAGCGCCCGGGGAGGTTCACCCCTCCACTTT. Translated: CASSARGGSPLHF. Combining the CDR3 with reference TRBV5-6 and TRBJ1-6 gives the whole variable domain DAGVTQSPTHLIKTRGQQVTLRCSPKSGHDTVSWYQQALGQGPQFIFQYYEEEERQRGNFPDRFSGHQFPNYSSELNVNALLLGDSALYLCASSARGGSPLHFGNGTRLTVT.

This clone was recorded once. The chain uses TRBV12-3 or TRBV12-4 and TRBJ2-3; possibly TRBD1 for D (6 bases). This CDR3 spans 13 amino acids. Trimming cost V 6 bases and J 5 bases, with 12 bases left between them. CDR3 sequence reads: CASSYDRLDTQYF. In nucleotides, the CDR3 is TGTGCCAGCAGCTATGACAGGCTAGATACGCAGTATTTT.

This sequence joins TRBV7-2 and TRBJ1-2, with 10 bases fitting TRBD1. The CDR3 has 16 amino acids. The germline V gene has CDR1 SGHTA and CDR2 FQGNSA. Unmatched junction bases numbered 10, after V lost 5 bases and J lost 4 bases. The CDR3 region has the DNA TGTGCCAGCAGCCCGAGGGGACAGGGGCCTTCCTATGGCTACACCTTC. This translates into CASSPRGQGPSYGYTF.

The rearrangement links TRBV2 to TRBJ2-1; the match to TRBD1 covers 9 bases. The V and J ends lost 7 bases and 7 bases, in that order; junction bases with no gene match: 14. The CDR3 covers 16 residues. The germline CDR1 and CDR2 sequences are SNHLY and FYNNEI. The CDR3: CASKSARTGAVNEQFF. DNA of the CDR3: TGTGCCAGCAAATCGGCCAGGACAGGGGCTGTGAATGAGCAGTTCTTC.

The J gene is TRBJ1-2, the V gene TRBV4-3; 7 bases agree with TRBD1. V gave up 0 bases and J gave up 5 bases; unmatched junction bases: 6. Germline CDR1 is LGHNA and CDR2 is YSLEER. The CDR3 runs 15 residues. CDR3 loop: CASSQEPGQRYGYTF. DNA for the CDR3: TGCGCCAGCAGCCAAGAACCGGGACAGCGATATGGCTACACCTTC.